These T cell receptor beta chains were read from a single sample in a study of blood T cell repertoires in COVID-19. Clones were read by immunoSEQ multiplex PCR, and TCRdb kept only the in-frame ones, dropping some. The sample holds roughly 67,000 clones, 70% to 90% seen once. Specimen: peripheral blood. Receptors were obtained from a man in his fifties with acute or convalescent COVID-19. Each CDR3 is given with its conserved first and last residue. The D gene is left open where the match is weak. Not every row has a clone size; where given, it reads once, few, many or a size class.

clone size	D gene	V gene	J gene	CDR3 DNA	CDR3 protein
NA	NA	TRBV11-2	TRBJ1-5	TGTGCCAGCAGCTTCGCGGGATCGCGAAGCAATCAGCCCCAGCATTTT	CASSFAGSRSNQPQHF
NA	NA	TRBV5-1	TRBJ1-4	TGCGCCAGCAGCTTGCGGAGGGATGAAAAACTGTTTTTT	CASSLRRDEKLFF
NA	NA	TRBV2	TRBJ2-1	TGTGCCAGCGGTACGGGGGGCTTCTACAATGAGCAGTTCTTC	CASGTGGFYNEQFF
few	NA	TRBV5-1	TRBJ2-1	TGCGCCAGCAGCTTGGTCGGGGTGGCCTACAATGAGCAGTTCTTC	CASSLVGVAYNEQFF
NA	TRBD2	TRBV2	TRBJ2-5	TGTGCCAGCAGTGTCCCGGGACTAGCGGGCCAAGAGACCCAGTACTTC	CASSVPGLAGQETQYF
NA	TRBD1	TRBV15	TRBJ2-1	TGTGCCACCAGCAGTCAAGGACAGGTCCGCCTGGGTGAGCAGTTCTTC	CATSSQGQVRLGEQFF
NA	TRBD1	TRBV10-1	TRBJ2-7	TGCGCCAGCAGTGTCTACAGGGGAAGGAGGCATCGTACCTACGAGCAGTACTTC	CASSVYRGRRHRTYEQYF
NA	TRBD2	TRBV30	TRBJ2-3	TGTGCCTGGAGTGTACCGATTTCGGGCGGGGGAGATACGCAGTATTTT	CAWSVPISGGGDTQYF
NA	TRBD1	TRBV6-6	TRBJ1-2	TGTGCCAGCAGTTCCGCGACAGGGCTTCTGTATGGCTACACCTTC	CASSSATGLLYGYTF
NA	NA	TRBV5-1	TRBJ1-2	TGCGCCAGCAGCGCTGGACAGAACTATGGCTACACCTTC	CASSAGQNYGYTF